This TCR beta chain was identified in a study of blood T cell repertoires in COVID-19. Across the study: Samples representing acute and convalescent COVID-19 were sourced from the United States, Italy and Spain.

Donors in Cohort 3 who had recovered were those with two negative PCRs, healthcare professional clearance, or resolution of their symptoms. Trimming removed 4 bases from V and 4 bases from J; junction bases left unmatched: 5. Germline assignment: CDR1 SGHRS and CDR2 YFSETQ. This CDR3 has 14 amino acids. Per the authors' pipeline: Reference gene primer amplification yielded estimated nucleated cell counts. TCRdb's table, derived via immunoSEQ multiplex PCR, lists solely in-frame clones and lacks some. The V and J calls and the clone size are those of that table, but D and trimming were determined from the DNA. The sample records around 250,000 clones, around 87% being singletons.

The chain joins TRBV5-1 to TRBJ2-5; TRBD1 aligns across 9 bases. The source material was PBMCs or T cells enriched from blood (not recorded which). The sequence was obtained from a woman between 45 and 65 years old who had recovered from COVID-19. The CDR3 DNA reads as TGCGCCAGCAGCCCGGGACAGGGTGGAGAGACCCAGTACTTC. This sequence encodes CASSPGQGGETQYF.